This TCR beta chain was captured in a study of blood T cell repertoires in COVID-19. TCRdb's table, derived via immunoSEQ multiplex PCR, lists solely in-frame clones and lacks some. The top ten hold about 24% of the sample, which has more than 85,000 clones, 70% to 85% seen once. The source is a human donor in a cohort sampled during active COVID-19. Sequencing used peripheral blood.

The CDR3 nucleotides are TGTGCCAGCCTACATAGGGAGGTGAACACCGGGGAGCTGTTTTTT. This encodes CASLHREVNTGELFF. The chain links TRBV7-8 to TRBJ2-2; a possible D gene is TRBD2 (6 bases). V dropped 8 bases and J dropped 1 base, with 14 bases sitting between them. The CDR3 has 15 residues. Germline lookup yields CDR1 SGHVS and CDR2 FQNEAQ.